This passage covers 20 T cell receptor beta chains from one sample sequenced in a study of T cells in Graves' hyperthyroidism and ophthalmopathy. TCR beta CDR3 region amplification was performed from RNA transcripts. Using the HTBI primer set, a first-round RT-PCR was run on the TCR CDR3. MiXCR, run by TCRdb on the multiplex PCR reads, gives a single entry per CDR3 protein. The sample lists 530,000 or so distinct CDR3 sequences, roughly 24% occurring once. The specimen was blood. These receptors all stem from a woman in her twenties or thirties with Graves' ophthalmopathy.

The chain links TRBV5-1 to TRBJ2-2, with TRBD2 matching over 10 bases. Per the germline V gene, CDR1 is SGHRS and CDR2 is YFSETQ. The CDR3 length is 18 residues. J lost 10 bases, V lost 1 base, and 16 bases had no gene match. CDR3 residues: CASSLWGSSGGATEELFF. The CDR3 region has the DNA TGCGCCAGCAGCTTGTGGGGGTCTAGCGGGGGAGCGACGGAGGAGCTGTTTTTT.

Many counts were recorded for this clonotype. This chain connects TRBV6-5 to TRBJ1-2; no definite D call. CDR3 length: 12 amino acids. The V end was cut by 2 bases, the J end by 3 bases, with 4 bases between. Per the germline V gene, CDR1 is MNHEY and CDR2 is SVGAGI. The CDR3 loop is CASSYGYYGYTF. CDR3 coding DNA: TGTGCCAGCAGTTACGGTTACTATGGCTACACCTTC.

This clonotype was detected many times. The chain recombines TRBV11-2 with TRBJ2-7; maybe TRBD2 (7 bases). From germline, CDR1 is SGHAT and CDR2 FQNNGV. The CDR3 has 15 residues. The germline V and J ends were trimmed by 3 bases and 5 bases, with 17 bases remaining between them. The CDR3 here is CASSFKGGGNDEQYF. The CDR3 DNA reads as TGTGCCAGCAGCTTCAAGGGGGGGGGCAACGACGAGCAGTACTTC.

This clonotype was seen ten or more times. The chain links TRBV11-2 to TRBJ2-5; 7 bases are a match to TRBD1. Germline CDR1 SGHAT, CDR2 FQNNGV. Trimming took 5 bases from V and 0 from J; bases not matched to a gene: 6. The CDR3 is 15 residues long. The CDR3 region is CASSRQGWYQETQYF. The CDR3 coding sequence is TGTGCCAGCAGCCGACAGGGTTGGTACCAAGAGACCCAGTACTTC. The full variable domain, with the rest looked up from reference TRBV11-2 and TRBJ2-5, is EAGVAQSPRYKIIEKRQSVAFWCNPISGHATLYWYQQILGQGPKLLIQFQNNGVVDDSQLPKDRFSAERLKGVDSTLKIQPAKLEDSAVYLCASSRQGWYQETQYFGPGTRLLVL.

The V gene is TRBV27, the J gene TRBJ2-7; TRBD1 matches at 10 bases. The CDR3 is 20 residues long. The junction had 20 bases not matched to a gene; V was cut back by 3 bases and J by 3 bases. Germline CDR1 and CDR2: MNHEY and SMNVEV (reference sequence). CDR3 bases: TGTGCCAGCAGTTTTCGGCCACGCCGGACAGGGGGTAAGGACTACTACGAGCAGTACTTC. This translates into CASSFRPRRTGGKDYYEQYF.

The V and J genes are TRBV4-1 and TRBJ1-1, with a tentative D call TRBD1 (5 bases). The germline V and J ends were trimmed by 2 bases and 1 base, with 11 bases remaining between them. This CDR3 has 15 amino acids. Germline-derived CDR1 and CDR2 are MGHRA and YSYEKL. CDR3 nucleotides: TGCGCCAGCAGCCAATGGAGACAGCCGAACACTGAAGCTTTCTTT. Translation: CASSQWRQPNTEAFF.

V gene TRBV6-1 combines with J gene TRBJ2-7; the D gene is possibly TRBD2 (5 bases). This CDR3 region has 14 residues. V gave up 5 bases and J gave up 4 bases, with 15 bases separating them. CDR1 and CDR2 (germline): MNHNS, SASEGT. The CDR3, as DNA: TGTGCCAGCAGTCCCGAATCGGGGATTTACGAGCAGTACTTC. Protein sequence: CASSPESGIYEQYF.

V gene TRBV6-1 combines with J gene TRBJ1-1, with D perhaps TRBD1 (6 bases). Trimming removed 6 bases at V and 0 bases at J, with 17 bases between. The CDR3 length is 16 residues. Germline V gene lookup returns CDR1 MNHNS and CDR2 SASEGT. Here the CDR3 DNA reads TGTGCCAGCAGGCCTACGACAGGTCCCCTGAACACTGAAGCTTTCTTT. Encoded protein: CASRPTTGPLNTEAFF.

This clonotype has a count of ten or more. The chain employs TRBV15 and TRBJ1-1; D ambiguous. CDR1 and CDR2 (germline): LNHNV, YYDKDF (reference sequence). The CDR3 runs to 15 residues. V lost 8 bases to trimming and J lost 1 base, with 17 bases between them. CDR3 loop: CATGGRVEENTEAFF. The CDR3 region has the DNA TGTGCCACCGGCGGTCGGGTAGAAGAGAACACTGAAGCTTTCTTT.

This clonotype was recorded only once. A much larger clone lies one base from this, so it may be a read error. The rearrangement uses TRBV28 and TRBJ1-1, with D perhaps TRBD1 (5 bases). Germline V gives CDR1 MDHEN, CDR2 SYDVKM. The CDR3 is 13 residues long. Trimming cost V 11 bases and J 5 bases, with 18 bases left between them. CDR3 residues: CAGTPGGRTEAFF. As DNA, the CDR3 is TGTGCCGGCACCCCGGGGGGGAGGACTGAAGCTTTCTTT.

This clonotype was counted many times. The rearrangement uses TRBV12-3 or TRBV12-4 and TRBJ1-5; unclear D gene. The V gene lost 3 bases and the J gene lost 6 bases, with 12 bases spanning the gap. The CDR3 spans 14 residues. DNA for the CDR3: TGTGCCAGCAGTTTTGAGGCAGGTGGTCAGCCCCAGCATTTT. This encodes CASSFEAGGQPQHF.

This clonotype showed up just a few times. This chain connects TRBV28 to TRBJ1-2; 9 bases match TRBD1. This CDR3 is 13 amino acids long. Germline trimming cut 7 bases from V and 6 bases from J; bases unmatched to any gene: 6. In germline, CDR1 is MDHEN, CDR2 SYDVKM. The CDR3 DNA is TGTGCCAGCAACCGCGGGACAGGGAATGGCTACACCTTC. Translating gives CASNRGTGNGYTF.

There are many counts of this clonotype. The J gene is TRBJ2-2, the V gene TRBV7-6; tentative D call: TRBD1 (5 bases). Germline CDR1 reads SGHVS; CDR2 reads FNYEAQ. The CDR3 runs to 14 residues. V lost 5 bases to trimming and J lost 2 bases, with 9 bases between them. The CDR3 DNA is TGTGCCAGCAGCAATCAGGGAAACACCGGGGAGCTGTTTTTT. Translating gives CASSNQGNTGELFF.

The chain's CDR3 is CASSFHYTGELFF. The CDR3 nucleotides read TGTGCCAGCAGCTTCCACTACACCGGGGAGCTGTTTTTT. The chain carries TRBV5-6 and TRBJ2-2; D is unresolved. V dropped 2 bases and J dropped 3 bases, with 5 bases sitting between them. This CDR3 comprises 13 residues. CDR1 is SGHDT and CDR2 is YYEEEE in the germline V gene.

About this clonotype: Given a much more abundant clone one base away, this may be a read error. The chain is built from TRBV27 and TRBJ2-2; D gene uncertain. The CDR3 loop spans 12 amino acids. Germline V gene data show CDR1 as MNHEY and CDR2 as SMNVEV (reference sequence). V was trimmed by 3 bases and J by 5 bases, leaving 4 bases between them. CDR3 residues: CASSFWTGELFF. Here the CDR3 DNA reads TGTGCCAGCAGTTTTTGGACCGGGGAGCTGTTTTTT.

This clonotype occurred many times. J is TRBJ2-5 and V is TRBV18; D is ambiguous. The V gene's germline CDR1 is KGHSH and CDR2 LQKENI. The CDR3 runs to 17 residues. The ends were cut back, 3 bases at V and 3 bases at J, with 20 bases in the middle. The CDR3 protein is CASSPSVWSGGEETQYF. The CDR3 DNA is TGTGCCAGCTCACCCTCAGTATGGTCAGGCGGCGAAGAGACCCAGTACTTC. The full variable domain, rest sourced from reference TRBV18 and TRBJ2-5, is NAGVMQNPRHLVRRRGQEARLRCSPMKGHSHVYWYRQLPEEGLKFMVYLQKENIIDESGMPKERFSAEFPKEGPSILRIQQVVRGDSAAYFCASSPSVWSGGEETQYFGPGTRLLVL.

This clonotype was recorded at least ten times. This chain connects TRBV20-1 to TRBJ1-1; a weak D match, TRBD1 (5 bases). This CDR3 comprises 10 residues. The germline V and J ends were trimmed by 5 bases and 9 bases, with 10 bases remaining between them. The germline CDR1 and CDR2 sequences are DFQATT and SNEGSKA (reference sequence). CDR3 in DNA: TGCAGTGCTCGCCAGGGAAAAGCTTTCTTT. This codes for CSARQGKAFF.

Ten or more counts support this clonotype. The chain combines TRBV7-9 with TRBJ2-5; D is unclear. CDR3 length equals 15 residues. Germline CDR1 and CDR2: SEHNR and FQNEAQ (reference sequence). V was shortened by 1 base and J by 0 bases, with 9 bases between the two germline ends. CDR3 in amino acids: CASSLDTAYQETQYF. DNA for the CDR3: TGTGCCAGCAGCTTAGATACAGCGTACCAAGAGACCCAGTACTTC.

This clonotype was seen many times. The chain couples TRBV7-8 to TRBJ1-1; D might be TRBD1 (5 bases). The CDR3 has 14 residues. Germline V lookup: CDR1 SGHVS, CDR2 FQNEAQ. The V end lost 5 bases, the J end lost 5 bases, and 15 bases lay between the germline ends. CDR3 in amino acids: CASSAAGAGTEAFF. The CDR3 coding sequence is TGTGCCAGCAGCGCAGCCGGGGCCGGTACTGAAGCTTTCTTT.

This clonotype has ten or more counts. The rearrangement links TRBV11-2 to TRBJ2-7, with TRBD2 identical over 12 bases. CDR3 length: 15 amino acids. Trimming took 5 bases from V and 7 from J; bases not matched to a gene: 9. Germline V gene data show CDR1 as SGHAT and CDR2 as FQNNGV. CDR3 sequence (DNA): TGTGCCAGCAGCCACGGACTAGCGGGGAATGGGGAGCAGTACTTC. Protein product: CASSHGLAGNGEQYF.